This TCR beta chain was found in a study of cytotoxic CD8 clonotypes in ibrutinib-treated CLL (dated by TCRdb to the early 2020s). Regarding the complete study: The cohort included about 15 treatment-naive and around 10 relapsed/refractory patients; 17 to 18 were IGHV unmutated. Responses were partial in 25 or so patients and complete in 2; after median approximately 5.5 years follow-up, about 14 stayed in remission and roughly twelve progressed. Response samples were taken after a median of approximately eleven months on treatment, ranging from 6 to 36 months. On average, each sample yielded around 230,000 productive templates and under 95,000 productive rearrangements. Longitudinal samples were available for about 30% of the 86 trial participants. Cryopreserved peripheral blood mononuclear cells were obtained prior to treatment, at the time of response, and at either disease progression or sustained remission. All remission and progressive disease samples were collected while patients were still receiving ibrutinib.

As to this clone: Its antigen is not yet known. Base qualities were left out, and no much larger clone turns up one base away.

Each clonotype received, on average, approximately 9.9x coverage in deep resolution sequencing performed on a MiSeq, where the target depth lay between 1 in 1 million and 1 in 200,000 T cells. The immunoSEQ hsTCRB Kit was used to generate the TCR beta libraries. The paper's data handling went like this. The data were analyzed with ImmunoSEQ Analyzer and ImmunoSEQ Data Assistant, and V, D and J gene assignments followed IMGT definitions. Clonality was computed as one minus normalized Shannon entropy of productive rearrangement frequencies, ranging from 0 to 1. Public clonotype analysis was restricted to overrepresented clonotypes comprising at least 0.05% of each patient's repertoire. About twelve age-matched healthy donor repertoires from immuneACCESS were used as controls for clonality. Here the immuneACCESS table is served through TCRdb, limited to in-frame sequences with V and J called. Missing clones are a known gap in these copies; in checked studies unresolved V genes cover under half, and the rest lacks a known reason. The V and J calls and clone size are taken from that table; D and trimming were inferred from the DNA. This sample comprises 150,000 or so clones, roughly four fifths of them detected only once. Approximately 2% of the sample goes to the ten largest clones.

CDR1 is given as SGHNT and CDR2 as YYREEE, both from the germline V gene (reference sequence). V gives up 0 bases and J gives up 5 bases, and the segment between their germline ends measures 20 bases. The CDR3, from cysteine to phenylalanine, totals 17 residues. Here the CDR3 DNA is all that survives: 51 bases in frame from base 1. The time point label of this sample denotes: approximately twelve months on ibrutinib. For TCR beta library preparation, around 2.2 micrograms of genomic DNA was extracted from cryopreserved PBMCs. Longitudinal blood samples from CLL patients on ibrutinib monotherapy underwent high-throughput TCR beta sequencing. The patients took part in an open-label, single-center phase 2 trial of ibrutinib monotherapy. The investigation overall reported the following: Sampling times were not matched between sustained-remission and progressing patients, and lymph node repertoires were not studied. Clonality increased at ibrutinib response, stayed stable in sustained remission, and fell back toward baseline at progression. Public clonotypes were found to be uncommon and were observed to contract or remain stable during treatment; the increase in clonality was shown to reflect expansion of private clonotypes at ibrutinib response. Baseline clonality was found to be higher than that of age-matched healthy donors and was strongly correlated with circulating CD8+ T-cell counts.

The specimen comprised PBMCs, sampled after 12 months of ibrutinib treatment. The sequence links TRBV5-4 to TRBJ1-1; the D gene lacks a confident call. The TCR originated in a human donor with chronic lymphocytic leukemia. The sequence in DNA is TGTGCCAGCAGCTTGGCCGGCGGTGGACCCGTCGGGACTGAAGCTTTCTTT. It codes for CASSLAGGGPVGTEAFF.